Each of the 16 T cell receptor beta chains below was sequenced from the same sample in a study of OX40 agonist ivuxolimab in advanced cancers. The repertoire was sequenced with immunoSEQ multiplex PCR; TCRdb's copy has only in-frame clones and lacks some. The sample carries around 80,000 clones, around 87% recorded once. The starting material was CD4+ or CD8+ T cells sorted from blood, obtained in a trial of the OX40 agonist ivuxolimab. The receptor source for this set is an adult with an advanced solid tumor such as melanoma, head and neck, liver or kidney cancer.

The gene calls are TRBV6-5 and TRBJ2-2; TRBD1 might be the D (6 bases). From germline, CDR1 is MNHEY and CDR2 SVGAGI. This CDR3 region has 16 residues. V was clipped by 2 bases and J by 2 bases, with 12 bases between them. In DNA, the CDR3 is TGTGCCAGCAGTTACGCAGGGGCCCATAACACCGGGGAGCTGTTTTTT. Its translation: CASSYAGAHNTGELFF.

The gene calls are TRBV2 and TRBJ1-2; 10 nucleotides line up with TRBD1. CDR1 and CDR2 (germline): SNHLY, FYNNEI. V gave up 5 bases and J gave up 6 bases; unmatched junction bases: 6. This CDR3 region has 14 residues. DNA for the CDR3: TGTGCCAGCAGTTTCACCGGGACAGGGGATGGCTACACCTTC. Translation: CASSFTGTGDGYTF.

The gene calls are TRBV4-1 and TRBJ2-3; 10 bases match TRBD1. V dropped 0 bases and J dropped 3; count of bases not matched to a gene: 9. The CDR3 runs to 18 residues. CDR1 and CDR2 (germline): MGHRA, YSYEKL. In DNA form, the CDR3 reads TGCGCCAGCAGCCAAGATCGGGGTGACAGGGGGCGAACAGATACGCAGTATTTT. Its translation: CASSQDRGDRGRTDTQYF.

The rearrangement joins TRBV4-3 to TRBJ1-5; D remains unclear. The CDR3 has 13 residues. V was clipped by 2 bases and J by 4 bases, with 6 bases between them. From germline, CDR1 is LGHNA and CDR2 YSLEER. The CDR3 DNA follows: TGCGCCAGCAGCCAAAATCTGAATCAGCCCCAGCATTTT. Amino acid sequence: CASSQNLNQPQHF.

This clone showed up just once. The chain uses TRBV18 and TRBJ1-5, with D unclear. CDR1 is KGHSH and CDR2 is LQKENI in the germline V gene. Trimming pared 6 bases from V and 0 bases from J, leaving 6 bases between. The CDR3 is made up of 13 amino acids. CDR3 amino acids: CASSHDSNQPQHF. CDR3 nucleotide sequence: TGTGCCAGCTCGCACGATAGCAATCAGCCCCAGCATTTT.

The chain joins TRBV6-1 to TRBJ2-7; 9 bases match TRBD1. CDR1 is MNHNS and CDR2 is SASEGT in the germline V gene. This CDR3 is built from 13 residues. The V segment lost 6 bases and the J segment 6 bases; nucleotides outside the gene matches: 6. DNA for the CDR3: TGTGCCAGCAGGGGTCCACAGGGGGCCGAGCAGTACTTC. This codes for CASRGPQGAEQYF.

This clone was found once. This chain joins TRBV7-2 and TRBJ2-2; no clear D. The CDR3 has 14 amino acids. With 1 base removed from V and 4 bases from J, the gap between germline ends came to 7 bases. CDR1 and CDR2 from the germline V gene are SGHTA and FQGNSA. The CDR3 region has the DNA TGTGCCAGCAGCTTAGGACTTCTCACCGGGGAGCTGTTTTTT. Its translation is CASSLGLLTGELFF.

CDR3 sequence (DNA): TGTGCCACCAGCAGACCCCTGGGGGCAGATACGCAGTATTTT. It codes for CATSRPLGADTQYF. The chain joins TRBV15 to TRBJ2-3; D tentatively fits TRBD1 or TRBD2 (5 bases each). V was shortened by 2 bases and J by 4 bases, with 10 bases between the two germline ends. The CDR3 is 14 residues long. Germline CDR1 LNHNV, CDR2 YYDKDF (reference sequence). Full variable domain (outside the CDR3, taken from reference TRBV15 and TRBJ2-3): DAMVIQNPRYQVTQFGKPVTLSCSQTLNHNVMYWYQQKSSQAPKLLFHYYDKDFNNEADTPDNFQSRRPNTSFCFLDIRSPGLGDTAMYLCATSRPLGADTQYFGPGTRLTVL.

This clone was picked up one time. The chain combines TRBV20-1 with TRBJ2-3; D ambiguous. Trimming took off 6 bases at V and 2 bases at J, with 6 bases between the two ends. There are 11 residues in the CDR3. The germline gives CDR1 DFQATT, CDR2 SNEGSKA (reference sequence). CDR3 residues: CSAQNTDTQYF. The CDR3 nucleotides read TGCAGTGCCCAGAACACAGATACGCAGTATTTT.

The CDR3 nucleotides read TGTGCCAGCAGTTACTCCTACGAGCAGTACTTC. Residues: CASSYSYEQYF. The rearrangement uses TRBV2 and TRBJ2-7; D gene ambiguous. V was pared by 5 bases and J by 0 bases, with 2 bases between. This CDR3 contains 11 residues. Germline CDR1 reads SNHLY; CDR2 reads FYNNEI.

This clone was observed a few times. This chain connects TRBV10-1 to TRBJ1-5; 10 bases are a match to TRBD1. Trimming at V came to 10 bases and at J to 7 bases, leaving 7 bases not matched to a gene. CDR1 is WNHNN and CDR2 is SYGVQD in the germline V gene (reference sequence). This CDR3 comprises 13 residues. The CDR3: CATAGTGDQPQHF. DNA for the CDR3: TGCGCCACCGCCGGGACAGGGGACCAGCCCCAGCATTTT.

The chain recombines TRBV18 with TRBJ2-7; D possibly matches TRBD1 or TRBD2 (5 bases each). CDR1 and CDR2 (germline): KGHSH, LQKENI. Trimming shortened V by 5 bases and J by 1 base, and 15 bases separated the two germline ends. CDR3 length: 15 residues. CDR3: CASSTGTDRSYEQYF. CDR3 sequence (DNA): TGTGCCAGCTCAACGGGGACGGACCGTTCCTACGAGCAGTACTTC. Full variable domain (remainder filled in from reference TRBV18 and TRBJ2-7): NAGVMQNPRHLVRRRGQEARLRCSPMKGHSHVYWYRQLPEEGLKFMVYLQKENIIDESGMPKERFSAEFPKEGPSILRIQQVVRGDSAAYFCASSTGTDRSYEQYFGPGTRLTVT.

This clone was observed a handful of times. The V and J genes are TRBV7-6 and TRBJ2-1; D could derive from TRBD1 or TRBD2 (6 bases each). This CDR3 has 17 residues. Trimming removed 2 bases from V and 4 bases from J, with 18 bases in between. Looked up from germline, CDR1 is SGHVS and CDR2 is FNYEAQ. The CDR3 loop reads CASSLTLPGGPYNEQFF. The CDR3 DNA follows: TGTGCCAGCAGCTTAACCCTCCCTGGGGGGCCTTACAATGAGCAGTTCTTC.

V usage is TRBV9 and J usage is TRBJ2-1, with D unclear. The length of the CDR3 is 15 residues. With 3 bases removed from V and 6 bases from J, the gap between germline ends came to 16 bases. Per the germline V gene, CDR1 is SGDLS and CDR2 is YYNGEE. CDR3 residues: CASSASSWLGNEQFF. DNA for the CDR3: TGTGCCAGCAGCGCCAGCAGTTGGTTAGGCAATGAGCAGTTCTTC.

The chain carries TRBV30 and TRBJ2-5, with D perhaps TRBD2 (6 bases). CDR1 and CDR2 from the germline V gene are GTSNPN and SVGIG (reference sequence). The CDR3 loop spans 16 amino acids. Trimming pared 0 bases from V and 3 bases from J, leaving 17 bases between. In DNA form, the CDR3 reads TGTGCCTGGAGTGTACCGCGGGGAATCGGGGAAGAGACCCAGTACTTC. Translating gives CAWSVPRGIGEETQYF.

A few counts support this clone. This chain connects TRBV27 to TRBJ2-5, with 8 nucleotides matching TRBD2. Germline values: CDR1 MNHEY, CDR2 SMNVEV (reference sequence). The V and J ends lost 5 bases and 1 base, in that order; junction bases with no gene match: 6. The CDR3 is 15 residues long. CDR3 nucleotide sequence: TGTGCCAGCAGTCAATACCGGGGGGGCCAAGAGACCCAGTACTTC. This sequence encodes CASSQYRGGQETQYF.